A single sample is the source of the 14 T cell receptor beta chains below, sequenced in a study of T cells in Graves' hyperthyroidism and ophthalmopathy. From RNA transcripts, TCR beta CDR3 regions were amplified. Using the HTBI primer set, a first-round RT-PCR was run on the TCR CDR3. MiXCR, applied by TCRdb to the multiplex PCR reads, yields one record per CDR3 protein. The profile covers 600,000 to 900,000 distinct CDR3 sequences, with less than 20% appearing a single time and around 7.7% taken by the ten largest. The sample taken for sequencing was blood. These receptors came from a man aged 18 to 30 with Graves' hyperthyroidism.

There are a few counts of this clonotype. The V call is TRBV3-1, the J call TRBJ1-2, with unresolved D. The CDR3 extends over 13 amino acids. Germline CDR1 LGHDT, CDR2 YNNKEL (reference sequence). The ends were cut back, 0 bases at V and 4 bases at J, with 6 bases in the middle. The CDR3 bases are TGTGCCAGCAGCCAAGAGCCAGGCTATGGCTACACCTTC. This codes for CASSQEPGYGYTF.

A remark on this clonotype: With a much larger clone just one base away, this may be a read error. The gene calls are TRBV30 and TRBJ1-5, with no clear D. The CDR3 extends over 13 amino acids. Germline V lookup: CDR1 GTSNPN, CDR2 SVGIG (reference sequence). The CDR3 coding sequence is TGTGCCTTGAGTGCGGAAAGAAGGCAGCCCCAGCATTTT. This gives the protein CALSAERRQPQHF.

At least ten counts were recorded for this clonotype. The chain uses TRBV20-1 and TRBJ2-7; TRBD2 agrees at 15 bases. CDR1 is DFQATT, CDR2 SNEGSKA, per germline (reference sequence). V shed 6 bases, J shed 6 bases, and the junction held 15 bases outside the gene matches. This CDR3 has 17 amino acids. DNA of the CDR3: TGCAGTGCGGGCCCGGGACTAGCGGGAGGAGCCTCTTTCGAGCAGTACTTC. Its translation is CSAGPGLAGGASFEQYF.

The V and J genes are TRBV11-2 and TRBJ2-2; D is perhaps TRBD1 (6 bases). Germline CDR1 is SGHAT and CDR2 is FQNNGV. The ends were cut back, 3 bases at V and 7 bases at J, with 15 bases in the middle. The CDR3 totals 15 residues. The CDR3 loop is CASSFSGAHDGELFF. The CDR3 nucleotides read TGTGCCAGCAGCTTCTCAGGGGCCCACGACGGGGAGCTGTTTTTT.

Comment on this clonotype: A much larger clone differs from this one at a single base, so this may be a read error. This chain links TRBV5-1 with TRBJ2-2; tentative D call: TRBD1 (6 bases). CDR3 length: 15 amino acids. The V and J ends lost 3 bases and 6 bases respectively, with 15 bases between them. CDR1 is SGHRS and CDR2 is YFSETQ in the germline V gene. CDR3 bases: TGCGCCAGCAGCTGGGGGACGAGACAGGCCGGGGAGCTGTTTTTT. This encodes CASSWGTRQAGELFF.

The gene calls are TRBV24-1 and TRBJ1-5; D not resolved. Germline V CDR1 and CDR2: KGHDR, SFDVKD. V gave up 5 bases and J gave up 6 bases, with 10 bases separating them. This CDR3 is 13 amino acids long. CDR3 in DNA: TGTGCCACCAGTGGAGGGCTCGGTCAGCCCCAGCATTTT. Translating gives CATSGGLGQPQHF.

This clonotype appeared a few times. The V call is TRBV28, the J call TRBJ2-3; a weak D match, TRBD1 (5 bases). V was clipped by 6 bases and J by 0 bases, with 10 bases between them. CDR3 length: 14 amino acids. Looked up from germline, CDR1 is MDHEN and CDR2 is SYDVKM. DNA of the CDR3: TGTGCCAGCAGAACACAGGTTAGCACAGATACGCAGTATTTT. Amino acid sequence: CASRTQVSTDTQYF.

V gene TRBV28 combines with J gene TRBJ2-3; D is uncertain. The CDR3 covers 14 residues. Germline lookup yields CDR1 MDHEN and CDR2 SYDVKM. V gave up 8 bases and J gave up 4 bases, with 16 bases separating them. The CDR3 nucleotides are TGTGCCAGCTCAACCGCAGGTCCCTCAGATACGCAGTATTTT. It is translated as CASSTAGPSDTQYF.

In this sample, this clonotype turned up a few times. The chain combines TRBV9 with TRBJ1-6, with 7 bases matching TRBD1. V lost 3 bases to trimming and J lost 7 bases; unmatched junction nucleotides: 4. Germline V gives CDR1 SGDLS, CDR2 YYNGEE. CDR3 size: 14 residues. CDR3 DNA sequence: TGTGCCAGCAGCGCGGGACAGTCAAATTCACCCCTCCACTTT. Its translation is CASSAGQSNSPLHF.

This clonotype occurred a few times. The CDR3, as DNA: TGTGCCAGCAGCGATATAGGCTGGGGTGAGCAGTTCTTC. Its translation is CASSDIGWGEQFF. The gene calls are TRBV7-3 and TRBJ2-1; D gene unclear. Germline V lookup: CDR1 SGHTA, CDR2 FQGTGA. This CDR3 is 13 amino acids long. V lost 5 bases, J lost 9 bases, and 14 bases lay in between.

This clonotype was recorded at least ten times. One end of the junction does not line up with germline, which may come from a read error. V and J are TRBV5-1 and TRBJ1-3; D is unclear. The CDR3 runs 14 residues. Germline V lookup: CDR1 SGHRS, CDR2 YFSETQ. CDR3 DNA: TGTGCCAGCAGCTTAGGCAGCTCTGGAAACACCATATATTTT. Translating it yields CASSLGSSGNTIYF.

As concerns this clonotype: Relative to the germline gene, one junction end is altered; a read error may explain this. The CDR3 DNA follows: TGTGCCAGCAGTTTGGGATGGGGAGCGAACACTGAAGCTTCCTTT. Amino acid sequence: CASSLGWGANTEASF. The chain carries TRBV12-3 or TRBV12-4 and TRBJ1-1; no clear D. The CDR3 has 15 amino acids.

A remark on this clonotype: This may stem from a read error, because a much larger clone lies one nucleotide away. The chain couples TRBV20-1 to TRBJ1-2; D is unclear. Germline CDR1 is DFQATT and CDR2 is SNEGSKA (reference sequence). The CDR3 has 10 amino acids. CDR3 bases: TGCAGTGCCATGGGGAATGGCTACATCTTC. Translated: CSAMGNGYIF.

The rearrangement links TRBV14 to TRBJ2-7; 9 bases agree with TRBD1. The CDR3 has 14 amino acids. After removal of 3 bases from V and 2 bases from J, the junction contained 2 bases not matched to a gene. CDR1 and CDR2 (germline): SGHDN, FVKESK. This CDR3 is CASSHWTGAYEQYF. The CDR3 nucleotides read TGTGCCAGCAGCCACTGGACAGGGGCCTACGAGCAGTACTTC.